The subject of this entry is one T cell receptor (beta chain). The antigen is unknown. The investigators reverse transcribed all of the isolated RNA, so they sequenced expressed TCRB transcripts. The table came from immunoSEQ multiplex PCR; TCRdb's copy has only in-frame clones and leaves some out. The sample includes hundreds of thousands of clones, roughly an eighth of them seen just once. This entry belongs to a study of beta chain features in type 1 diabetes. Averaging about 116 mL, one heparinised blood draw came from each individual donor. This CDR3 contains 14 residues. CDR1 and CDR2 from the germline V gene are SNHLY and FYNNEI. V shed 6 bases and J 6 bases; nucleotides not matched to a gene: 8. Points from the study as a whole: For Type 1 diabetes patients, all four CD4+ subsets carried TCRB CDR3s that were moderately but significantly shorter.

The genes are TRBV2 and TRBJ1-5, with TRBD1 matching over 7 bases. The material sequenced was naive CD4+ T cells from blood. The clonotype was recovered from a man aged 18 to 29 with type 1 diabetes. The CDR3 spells CASRVTGESQPQHF. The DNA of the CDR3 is TGTGCCAGCAGAGTTACAGGGGAGAGTCAGCCCCAGCATTTT.